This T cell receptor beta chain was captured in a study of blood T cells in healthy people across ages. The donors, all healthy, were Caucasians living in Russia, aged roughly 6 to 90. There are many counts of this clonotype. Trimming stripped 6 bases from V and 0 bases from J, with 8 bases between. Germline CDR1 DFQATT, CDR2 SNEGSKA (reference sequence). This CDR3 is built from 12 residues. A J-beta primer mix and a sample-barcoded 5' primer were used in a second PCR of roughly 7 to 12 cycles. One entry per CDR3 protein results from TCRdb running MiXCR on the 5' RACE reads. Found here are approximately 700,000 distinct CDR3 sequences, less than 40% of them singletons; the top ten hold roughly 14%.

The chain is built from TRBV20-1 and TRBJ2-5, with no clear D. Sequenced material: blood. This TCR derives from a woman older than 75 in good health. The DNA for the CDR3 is TGCAGTGCGCCGACACACCAAGAGACCCAGTACTTC. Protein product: CSAPTHQETQYF.